Listed here are 28 T cell receptor beta chains from one sample, sequenced in a study of CD8+ T cells in alopecia areata. Following extraction, RNA underwent reverse transcription to cDNA, which served as the sequencing template. Measured with immunoSEQ multiplex PCR; TCRdb has only the in-frame clones, and not every one. The sample has around 100,000 clones; around 50% are singletons. The sequenced sample was CD4+ T cells sorted from blood. The receptors were gathered from a human donor in good health.

The chain has TRBV19 and TRBJ2-7, with 9 bases identical to TRBD1. The CDR3 spans 14 residues. Germline-derived CDR1 and CDR2 are LNHDA and SQIVND (reference sequence). V lost 5 bases, J lost 6 bases, and 8 bases stayed unmatched. The CDR3 sequence is CASSARQGGTEQYF. The CDR3 DNA follows: TGTGCCAGTAGTGCCCGACAGGGGGGGACCGAGCAGTACTTC.

The chain joins TRBV12-5 to TRBJ2-3, with D perhaps TRBD1 (5 bases). Between the trimmed V and J ends, which lost 3 bases and 6 bases, there was a span of 7 bases. There are 12 residues in the CDR3. Looked up from germline, CDR1 is LGHNT and CDR2 is FRNRAP. CDR3 coding DNA: TGTGCTAGTGGTTTAGGGGCGGATACGCAGTATTTT. Protein sequence: CASGLGADTQYF.

J is TRBJ2-1 and V is TRBV5-4, with 13 bases fitting TRBD2. V lost 3 bases and J lost 8; bases outside the gene matches: 2. The CDR3 runs to 14 residues. Germline CDR1 is SGHNT and CDR2 is YYREEE (reference sequence). CDR3: CASSSLAGGHEQFF. CDR3 in DNA: TGTGCCAGCAGCTCACTAGCGGGGGGGCATGAGCAGTTCTTC.

The chain carries TRBV7-2 and TRBJ2-5, with D possibly TRBD2 on 6 matching bases. CDR3 size: 13 residues. The germline CDR1 and CDR2 sequences are SGHTA and FQGNSA. V dropped 4 bases and J dropped 5 bases, with 11 bases sitting between them. The CDR3 DNA reads TGTGCCAGCAGCTCAGGAGGAGGGGAGACCCAGTACTTC. Its protein is CASSSGGGETQYF.

Only a few counts were recorded for this clone. This rearrangement joins TRBV4-3 to TRBJ1-4, with a possible D match to TRBD1 (6 bases). Per germline, CDR1 LGHNA and CDR2 YSLEER. V was pared by 0 bases and J by 8 bases, with 16 bases between. This CDR3 has 16 amino acids. The CDR3 protein is CASSQDQAGVGEKLFF. For the CDR3, the DNA is TGCGCCAGCAGCCAAGATCAGGCAGGGGTGGGGGAAAAACTGTTTTTT.

The gene calls are TRBV4-3 and TRBJ1-5; no definite D call. The germline V gene has CDR1 LGHNA and CDR2 YSLEER. With 1 base removed from V and 3 bases from J, the gap between germline ends came to 10 bases. The CDR3 extends over 15 amino acids. The CDR3 bases are TGCGCCAGCAGCCAAGGGCGGCAGGTCAATCAGCCCCAGCATTTT. It yields the protein CASSQGRQVNQPQHF.

The rearrangement joins TRBV5-1 to TRBJ2-1; 7 nucleotides match TRBD1. Per germline, CDR1 SGHRS and CDR2 YFSETQ. The CDR3 is 15 residues long. The trim removed 0 bases at V and 7 bases at J, leaving 7 bases unmatched. For the CDR3, the DNA is TGCGCCAGCAGCTTGGGACAGGGAACTAAGAATGAGCAGTTCTTC. Translation gives CASSLGQGTKNEQFF.

This clone was counted only a few times. The chain has TRBV2 and TRBJ2-1, with D possibly matching TRBD2 (6 bases). Germline CDR1 reads SNHLY; CDR2 reads FYNNEI. This CDR3 is built from 11 residues. V was clipped by 6 bases and J by 14 bases, with 14 bases between them. DNA for the CDR3: TGTGCCAGCAGGAGCCCGGGGGACGAGTTCTTC. It yields the protein CASRSPGDEFF.

The chain employs TRBV30 and TRBJ1-5; TRBD1 matches 7 bases. Germline V lookup: CDR1 GTSNPN, CDR2 SVGIG (reference sequence). The CDR3 totals 14 residues. The V gene end was trimmed by 0 bases and the J gene end by 9 bases; junction bases not matched to a gene: 8. The CDR3 sequence is CAWSVQGSLTPQHF. CDR3 sequence (DNA): TGTGCCTGGAGTGTACAGGGGAGCCTAACGCCCCAGCATTTT.

The chain employs TRBV2 and TRBJ2-1, with D tentatively TRBD1 (6 bases). Germline V CDR1 and CDR2: SNHLY, FYNNEI. V was pared by 6 bases and J by 4 bases, with 16 bases between. The length of the CDR3 is 15 residues. DNA for the CDR3: TGTGCCAGCAGCCAACAGGGATTACCTTACAATGAGCAGTTCTTC. Protein product: CASSQQGLPYNEQFF.

V usage is TRBV29-1 and J usage is TRBJ1-1; D unresolved. Trimming cost V 5 bases and J 1 base, with 8 bases left between them. The CDR3 consists of 12 residues. CDR1 SQVTM and CDR2 ANQGSEA come from the germline V gene. CDR3 sequence (DNA): TGCAGCGTTTCACGGGCGAACACTGAAGCTTTCTTT. It yields the protein CSVSRANTEAFF.

The genes are TRBV7-2 and TRBJ2-5, with TRBD1 as a possible D gene (6 bases). V lost 4 bases and J lost 1, with 13 bases in between. The CDR3 is 15 amino acids. The germline V gene has CDR1 SGHTA and CDR2 FQGNSA. The CDR3 is CASSSGQVFQETQYF. The CDR3 DNA reads TGTGCCAGCAGCTCGGGACAAGTGTTCCAAGAGACCCAGTACTTC.

The gene calls are TRBV5-1 and TRBJ2-7, with D possibly being TRBD2 (5 bases). V lost 4 bases and J lost 2, with 10 bases in between. The CDR3 is made up of 13 amino acids. Germline CDR1 SGHRS, CDR2 YFSETQ. In nucleotides, the CDR3 is TGCGCCAGCAGCGCTACGGGAACCTACGAGCAGTACTTC. It specifies CASSATGTYEQYF.

The V and J genes are TRBV18 and TRBJ2-1; D is possibly TRBD2 (5 bases). Germline loops: CDR1 KGHSH, CDR2 LQKENI. This CDR3 is 14 amino acids long. Trimming took off 6 bases at V and 6 bases at J, with 15 bases between the two ends. CDR3 DNA: TGTGCCAGCTCGATGGGAGTGCTCCTCAATGAGCAGTTCTTC. Encoded protein: CASSMGVLLNEQFF. Complete variable domain (other parts from reference TRBV18 and TRBJ2-1): NAGVMQNPRHLVRRRGQEARLRCSPMKGHSHVYWYRQLPEEGLKFMVYLQKENIIDESGMPKERFSAEFPKEGPSILRIQQVVRGDSAAYFCASSMGVLLNEQFFGPGTRLTVL.

This clone was detected once. The chain is built from TRBV30 and TRBJ2-3, with 8 bases lining up with TRBD1. Germline V gene lookup returns CDR1 GTSNPN and CDR2 SVGIG (reference sequence). V trimming: 0 bases; J trimming: 11 bases; junction bases outside the gene matches: 4. The CDR3 totals 12 residues. The CDR3, as DNA: TGTGCCTGGAGTGTAGACAGGGGCGGGCAGTATTTT. Translated, it gives CAWSVDRGGQYF.

A few counts support this clone. The V gene is TRBV30, the J gene TRBJ1-1; D perhaps matches TRBD1 (6 bases). The germline gives CDR1 GTSNPN, CDR2 SVGIG (reference sequence). The CDR3 loop spans 14 amino acids. V was shortened by 0 bases and J by 3 bases, with 11 bases between the two germline ends. The CDR3 bases are TGTGCCTGGAGTGTAGGGACATATGACACTGAAGCTTTCTTT. This sequence encodes CAWSVGTYDTEAFF.

The chain uses TRBV2 and TRBJ1-5; D is ambiguous. Germline V CDR1 and CDR2: SNHLY, FYNNEI. Between the trimmed V and J ends, which lost 4 bases and 7 bases, there was a span of 8 bases. The CDR3 covers 12 residues. In nucleotides, the CDR3 is TGTGCCAGCAGTGGGGAAGGGCAGCCCCAGCATTTT. Translated: CASSGEGQPQHF.

The rearrangement uses TRBV5-1 and TRBJ2-5, with 8 bases matching TRBD1. V shed 2 bases and J 4 bases; nucleotides not matched to a gene: 4. The CDR3 extends over 14 amino acids. Germline values: CDR1 SGHRS, CDR2 YFSETQ. In DNA form, the CDR3 reads TGCGCCAGCAGCTTCAGGGGGCCGGGAGAGACCCAGTACTTC. Translating gives CASSFRGPGETQYF.

The rearrangement uses TRBV6-5 and TRBJ1-2; 8 bases agree with TRBD1. Germline trimming cut 0 bases from V and 7 bases from J; bases unmatched to any gene: 1. The CDR3 has 13 amino acids. The germline CDR1 and CDR2 sequences are MNHEY and SVGAGI. The CDR3 DNA is TGTGCCAGCAGTTACTCAGGACAGGGTGGCTACACCTTC. Translated: CASSYSGQGGYTF.

This clone has more than one count but fewer than ten. This rearrangement joins TRBV29-1 to TRBJ1-2; tentative D call: TRBD1 (5 bases). Trimming took off 6 bases at V and 2 bases at J, with 16 bases between the two ends. The CDR3 totals 14 residues. CDR1 is SQVTM and CDR2 is ANQGSEA in the germline V gene. CDR3 region: CSVRGGGQNYGYTF. The DNA for the CDR3 is TGCAGCGTAAGAGGCGGGGGTCAAAACTATGGCTACACCTTC.

For this clone: Other nucleotide sequences from this sample produce the same CDR3. The chain couples TRBV7-2 to TRBJ2-5; D could derive from TRBD1 or TRBD2 (6 bases each). The CDR3 has 14 residues. Germline CDR1 SGHTA, CDR2 FQGNSA. Trimming cost V 3 bases and J 6 bases, with 14 bases left between them. The CDR3 is CASSLEGGMKTQYF. As DNA, the CDR3 is TGTGCCAGCAGCTTGGAGGGGGGTATGAAGACCCAGTACTTC. The whole variable domain, remainder taken from reference TRBV7-2 and TRBJ2-5, is GAGVSQSPSNKVTEKGKDVELRCDPISGHTALYWYRQSLGQGLEFLIYFQGNSAPDKSGLPSDRFSAERTGGSVSTLTIQRTQQEDSAVYLCASSLEGGMKTQYFGPGTRLLVL.

Concerning this clone: Within the sample, other DNA sequences also encode this same CDR3. The rearrangement links TRBV30 to TRBJ1-5; D is undetermined. The CDR3 is made up of 13 amino acids. V dropped 0 bases and J dropped 1 base, with 4 bases sitting between them. The V gene's germline CDR1 is GTSNPN and CDR2 SVGIG (reference sequence). The CDR3 protein is CAWSVGSNQPQHF. The CDR3 DNA reads TGTGCCTGGAGTGTAGGGAGCAATCAGCCCCAGCATTTT.

V and J are TRBV29-1 and TRBJ1-2; the D gene is possibly TRBD1 (5 bases). V lost 3 bases, J lost 6 bases, and 11 bases lay in between. Germline V gene data show CDR1 as SQVTM and CDR2 as ANQGSEA. The CDR3 totals 12 residues. This chain's CDR3 is CSVESGGDGYTF. The CDR3 DNA reads TGCAGCGTTGAGTCCGGGGGGGATGGCTACACCTTC. Full variable domain (rest looked up from reference TRBV29-1 and TRBJ1-2): SAVISQKPSRDICQRGTSLTIQCQVDSQVTMMFWYRQQPGQSLTLIATANQGSEATYESGFVIDKFPISRPNLTFSTLTVSNMSPEDSSIYLCSVESGGDGYTFGSGTRLTVV.

The chain employs TRBV28 and TRBJ2-1; D may be TRBD1 (6 bases). Trimming stripped 5 bases from V and 9 bases from J, with 20 bases between. This CDR3 has 15 amino acids. Germline loops: CDR1 MDHEN, CDR2 SYDVKM. CDR3 nucleotide sequence: TGTGCCAGCAGTGCACAGGGTTCTCTTGCGGGTGAGCAGTTCTTC. Amino acid sequence: CASSAQGSLAGEQFF.

This chain connects TRBV10-3 to TRBJ2-3, with TRBD2 matching over 10 bases. Trimming took 2 bases from V and 4 from J; bases not matched to a gene: 6. The CDR3 has 16 residues. Germline CDR1 is ENHRY and CDR2 is SYGVKD. The CDR3: CAISEGAGGPSDTQYF. CDR3 sequence (DNA): TGTGCCATCAGTGAGGGAGCGGGGGGGCCATCAGATACGCAGTATTTT.

J is TRBJ2-7 and V is TRBV18; D is possibly TRBD1 or TRBD2 (5 bases each). Trimming removed 5 bases from V and 0 bases from J, with 14 bases in between. The CDR3 totals 15 residues. Looked up from germline, CDR1 is KGHSH and CDR2 is LQKENI. The CDR3 sequence: CASSYTGPISYEQYF. The CDR3 bases are TGTGCCAGCTCATATACGGGGCCCATCTCCTACGAGCAGTACTTC.

The chain carries TRBV5-4 and TRBJ2-3, with TRBD2 identical over 9 bases. The length of the CDR3 is 17 residues. Germline CDR1 reads SGHNT; CDR2 reads YYREEE (reference sequence). Germline trimming cut 4 bases from V and 2 bases from J; bases unmatched to any gene: 11. CDR3 in amino acids: CASSVGLAGGVTDTQYF. The DNA for the CDR3 is TGTGCCAGCAGCGTGGGCCTGGCGGGGGGGGTCACAGATACGCAGTATTTT.

This CDR3 reads CASSYSGPRSGNTIYF. The DNA of the CDR3 is TGTGCCAGCAGTTACTCGGGACCGCGCTCTGGAAACACCATATATTTT. This rearrangement joins TRBV6-6 to TRBJ1-3, with D perhaps matching TRBD1 (5 bases). CDR1 is MNHNY, CDR2 SVGAGI, per germline (reference sequence). The CDR3 consists of 16 residues. Trimming took 0 bases from V and 0 from J, leaving 9 bases between them.